These 28 T cell receptor beta chains share one sample of origin, sequenced in a study of cytomegalovirus exposure and HLA in healthy donors. PCR was performed using 60 Vbeta and 13 Jbeta primers. Clones were read by immunoSEQ multiplex PCR, and TCRdb kept only the in-frame ones, dropping some. The table has more than 100,000 clones, under 10% seen once. Sequenced input: PBMCs. The receptor source for this set is a woman in her 40s in good health and CMV-seropositive.

The J gene is TRBJ2-5, the V gene TRBV29-1, with TRBD1 matching 9 bases. Germline values: CDR1 SQVTM, CDR2 ANQGSEA. The CDR3 runs to 14 residues. Germline trimming cut 3 bases from V and 2 bases from J; bases unmatched to any gene: 4. The CDR3 protein is CSVDGTGLQETQYF. The DNA of the CDR3 is TGCAGCGTTGACGGGACAGGGTTACAAGAGACCCAGTACTTC.

The gene calls are TRBV5-4 and TRBJ1-6, with D hard to call. Germline CDR1 is SGHNT and CDR2 is YYREEE (reference sequence). V lost 5 bases to trimming and J lost 0 bases, with 15 bases between them. This CDR3 is built from 17 residues. The DNA of the CDR3 is TGTGCCAGCAGACCGGACGGAACTAGCTCCTATAATTCACCCCTCCACTTT. Its translation: CASRPDGTSSYNSPLHF.

This clone was seen only once. The genes are TRBV7-2 and TRBJ2-7, with unresolved D. CDR1 is SGHTA and CDR2 is FQGNSA in the germline V gene. This CDR3 has 12 amino acids. V was clipped by 3 bases and J by 6 bases, with 9 bases between them. This CDR3 reads CASSFLAGEQYF. Written as DNA, the CDR3 is TGTGCCAGCAGCTTTTTGGCTGGCGAGCAGTACTTC.

This clone has only a few counts. The CDR3 spells CASSPGLAGAWQETQYF. CDR3 nucleotide sequence: TGCGCCAGCAGCCCGGGACTAGCGGGGGCTTGGCAAGAGACCCAGTACTTC. This chain links TRBV5-1 with TRBJ2-5; 14 bases map to TRBD2. The CDR3 is 17 residues long. The V gene's germline CDR1 is SGHRS and CDR2 YFSETQ. V was clipped by 4 bases and J by 2 bases; unmatched bases: 7. Together with reference TRBV5-1 and TRBJ2-5, the CDR3 gives the full variable domain: KAGVTQTPRYLIKTRGQQVTLSCSPISGHRSVSWYQQTPGQGLQFLFEYFSETQRNKGNFPGRFSGRQFSNSRSEMNVSTLELGDSALYLCASSPGLAGAWQETQYFGPGTRLLVL.

The J gene is TRBJ2-2, the V gene TRBV7-6, with TRBD1 as a possible D gene (7 bases). The CDR3 totals 17 residues. Germline assignment: CDR1 SGHVS and CDR2 FNYEAQ. Trimming removed 0 bases at V and 5 bases at J, with 16 bases between. CDR3 in amino acids: CASSLARGGGWTGELFF. The CDR3, as DNA: TGTGCCAGCAGCTTAGCGCGAGGAGGGGGCTGGACCGGGGAGCTGTTTTTT.

The rearrangement links TRBV18 to TRBJ1-2; D is possibly TRBD1 (5 bases). V shed 6 bases and J shed 7 bases, with 30 bases lying between them. CDR1 is KGHSH, CDR2 LQKENI, per germline. The CDR3 has 18 amino acids. The CDR3 bases are TGTGCCAGCTCCGCTATCGGGCAGGATGCCATAGGGGTGATTGGCTACACCTTC. Translated: CASSAIGQDAIGVIGYTF.

This clone was seen only a few times. This rearrangement joins TRBV5-5 to TRBJ2-7, with TRBD1 identical over 7 bases. The germline gives CDR1 SGHKS, CDR2 YYEKEE (reference sequence). The J segment lost 1 base and the V segment lost 8 bases, leaving 15 bases of the junction unmatched. CDR3 length: 16 amino acids. The DNA for the CDR3 is TGTGCCAGTAATCCCTCCCAGGGGACAGTTTCCTACGAGCAGTACTTC. It yields the protein CASNPSQGTVSYEQYF.

This clone was counted a few times. This rearrangement joins TRBV4-2 to TRBJ2-7, with TRBD2 as a possible D gene (5 bases). V was clipped by 1 base and J by 12 bases, with 22 bases between them. Germline lookup yields CDR1 LGHNA and CDR2 YNFKEQ. This CDR3 comprises 15 residues. The CDR3 spells CASSQGLGGLDDLYF. The CDR3, as DNA: TGTGCCAGCAGCCAAGGGCTGGGCGGGTTGGATGATCTGTACTTC.

Only a few counts were recorded for this clone. The V call is TRBV7-7, the J call TRBJ2-1; TRBD2 matches at 12 bases. With V trimmed by 5 bases and J by 6 bases, 5 bases remained unmatched. The CDR3 is made up of 15 amino acids. Germline CDR1 SSHAT, CDR2 FNYEAQ (reference sequence). CDR3 in amino acids: CASSETSGGSNEQFF. DNA for the CDR3: TGTGCCAGCAGCGAAACTAGCGGGGGGAGCAATGAGCAGTTCTTC.

This clone was seen more than once but under ten times. The same CDR3 also results from other DNA sequences found in this sample. The V gene is TRBV7-2, the J gene TRBJ2-7, with unresolved D. The CDR3 contains 12 residues. V lost 5 bases and J 0 bases, leaving 5 bases between the germline ends. The germline V gene has CDR1 SGHTA and CDR2 FQGNSA. CDR3 region: CASSPSSYEQYF. CDR3 DNA: TGTGCCAGCAGCCCTAGCTCCTACGAGCAGTACTTC.

This clone was seen a few times. The gene calls are TRBV6-6 and TRBJ1-1; 8 bases agree with TRBD1. Trimming at V came to 8 bases and at J to 3 bases, leaving 11 bases not matched to a gene. Germline V CDR1 and CDR2: MNHNY, SVGAGI (reference sequence). The CDR3 is made up of 15 amino acids. CDR3 residues: CASRDAGTGDTEAFF. The CDR3 DNA reads as TGTGCCAGCCGGGACGCCGGGACAGGAGACACTGAAGCTTTCTTT.

The gene calls are TRBV11-2 and TRBJ1-2; D might be TRBD1 (5 bases). The CDR3 is 15 residues long. In germline, CDR1 is SGHAT, CDR2 FQNNGV. The germline V and J ends were trimmed by 3 bases and 3 bases, with 14 bases remaining between them. The CDR3 sequence is CASSFDPGRYYGYTF. CDR3 coding DNA: TGTGCCAGCAGCTTTGACCCAGGGAGGTACTATGGCTACACCTTC.

This clone was seen a few times. The chain is built from TRBV5-4 and TRBJ1-2; 8 nucleotides agree with TRBD1. Germline lookup yields CDR1 SGHNT and CDR2 YYREEE (reference sequence). CDR3 length equals 15 residues. J gave up 2 bases and V 2 bases, and 5 bases lay outside the gene matches. CDR3 coding DNA: TGTGCCAGCAGCTTCCCCGGACAGGGAAACTATGGCTACACCTTC. Amino acids: CASSFPGQGNYGYTF.

On this clone itself: The CDR3 does not end in the conserved phenylalanine or tryptophan, so this is likely a read error. CDR3: CASRQELAEKLFV. The CDR3 DNA is TGCGCCAGCAGACAAGAATTGGCGGAAAAACTGTTTGTT. This chain uses TRBV4-1 with TRBJ1-4; D call uncertain. CDR3 length: 13 amino acids. Germline V gene sequence: CDR1 MGHRA, CDR2 YSYEKL.

The chain carries TRBV11-2 and TRBJ1-2, with TRBD1 identical over 7 bases. Trimming removed 8 bases from V and 2 bases from J; junction bases left unmatched: 8. From germline, CDR1 is SGHAT and CDR2 FQNNGV. The CDR3 consists of 14 residues. CDR3 sequence (DNA): TGTGCCAGCCGTCCCCTGGGACAGAACTATGGCTACACCTTC. Encoded protein: CASRPLGQNYGYTF.

This clone was counted a few times. This chain links TRBV11-3 with TRBJ2-3; 7 bases agree with TRBD1. The V gene's germline CDR1 is SGHNT and CDR2 YENEEA. The CDR3 totals 16 residues. V lost 4 bases, J lost 0 bases, and 7 bases stayed unmatched. The CDR3 sequence: CASSSKGQSSTDTQYF. CDR3 DNA sequence: TGTGCCAGCAGCTCTAAGGGACAGTCAAGCACAGATACGCAGTATTTT. Full variable domain (remainder filled in from reference TRBV11-3 and TRBJ2-3): EAGVVQSPRYKIIEKKQPVAFWCNPISGHNTLYWYLQNLGQGPELLIRYENEEAVDDSQLPKDRFSAERLKGVDSTLKIQPAELGDSAVYLCASSSKGQSSTDTQYFGPGTRLTVL.

Only a few counts were recorded for this clone. The genes are TRBV4-3 and TRBJ2-3, with 9 positions matching TRBD2. This CDR3 spans 16 amino acids. The germline gives CDR1 LGHNA, CDR2 YSLEER. Germline trimming cut 0 bases from V and 4 bases from J; bases unmatched to any gene: 5. The CDR3 nucleotides read TGCGCCAGCAGCCAAGATCGGCGGGGGGGTGCAGATACGCAGTATTTT. This sequence encodes CASSQDRRGGADTQYF.

The V gene is TRBV6-5, the J gene TRBJ2-1; D might be TRBD2 (7 bases). The germline CDR1 and CDR2 sequences are MNHEY and SVGAGI. Trimming pared 6 bases from V and 4 bases from J, leaving 13 bases between. The CDR3 runs to 14 residues. The CDR3 is CASRAGAPYNEQFF. The CDR3, as DNA: TGTGCCAGCAGGGCGGGGGCCCCGTACAATGAGCAGTTCTTC.

The chain is built from TRBV6-4 and TRBJ1-2; tentative D call: TRBD1 (6 bases). The V and J ends lost 6 bases and 4 bases respectively, with 21 bases between them. This CDR3 has 16 residues. Germline CDR1 reads MRHNA; CDR2 reads SNTAGT. CDR3 loop: CASSLEQGTGLYGYTF. CDR3 in DNA: TGTGCCAGCAGCTTAGAACAGGGTACCGGGCTCTATGGCTACACCTTC.

This clone was detected only a few times. The chain couples TRBV11-2 to TRBJ2-1; tentatively, D is TRBD2 (5 bases). The CDR3 has 12 amino acids. Trimming shortened V by 5 bases and J by 7 bases, and 9 bases separated the two germline ends. Germline CDR1 reads SGHAT; CDR2 reads FQNNGV. The CDR3 region is CASSRTRNEQFF. The CDR3 coding sequence is TGTGCCAGCAGCCGCACTAGGAATGAGCAGTTCTTC. Based on the CDR3 plus reference TRBV11-2 and TRBJ2-1, the full variable domain is EAGVAQSPRYKIIEKRQSVAFWCNPISGHATLYWYQQILGQGPKLLIQFQNNGVVDDSQLPKDRFSAERLKGVDSTLKIQPAKLEDSAVYLCASSRTRNEQFFGPGTRLTVL.

The chain couples TRBV5-1 to TRBJ2-2; D not resolved. The CDR3 extends over 13 amino acids. CDR1 is SGHRS, CDR2 YFSETQ, per germline. The V end lost 0 bases, the J end lost 6 bases, and 6 bases lay between the germline ends. CDR3 region: CASSLAGPGELFF. The CDR3 DNA sequence: TGCGCCAGCAGCTTGGCCGGTCCCGGGGAGCTGTTTTTT. Drawing the rest from reference TRBV5-1 and TRBJ2-2, the complete variable domain is KAGVTQTPRYLIKTRGQQVTLSCSPISGHRSVSWYQQTPGQGLQFLFEYFSETQRNKGNFPGRFSGRQFSNSRSEMNVSTLELGDSALYLCASSLAGPGELFFGEGSRLTVL.

The chain's CDR3 is CASSVGPLETQYF. The CDR3, as DNA: TGTGCCAGCAGCGTTGGGCCCTTGGAGACCCAGTACTTC. This rearrangement joins TRBV9 to TRBJ2-5; D gene unclear. Trimming took 2 bases from V and 5 from J, leaving 10 bases between them. The CDR3 is made up of 13 amino acids. Germline V gene data show CDR1 as SGDLS and CDR2 as YYNGEE. The full variable domain, in which reference TRBV9 and TRBJ2-5 provide the parts outside the CDR3, is DSGVTQTPKHLITATGQRVTLRCSPRSGDLSVYWYQQSLDQGLQFLIQYYNGEERAKGNILERFSAQQFPDLHSELNLSSLELGDSALYFCASSVGPLETQYFGPGTRLLVL.

This clone was observed a few times. The V gene is TRBV7-9, the J gene TRBJ1-5, with 12 nucleotides matching TRBD1. The trim removed 6 bases at V and 5 bases at J, leaving 5 bases unmatched. The CDR3 is made up of 15 amino acids. Germline lookup yields CDR1 SEHNR and CDR2 FQNEAQ (reference sequence). CDR3 DNA: TGTGCCAGCAGGGATGGGACAGGGGGCTATCAGCCCCAGCATTTT. Protein product: CASRDGTGGYQPQHF.

The chain has TRBV2 and TRBJ1-3, with 7 bases identical to TRBD1. Germline assignment: CDR1 SNHLY and CDR2 FYNNEI. With V trimmed by 6 bases and J by 4 bases, 0 bases remained unmatched. The CDR3 sequence is 12 residues long. The CDR3 DNA reads as TGTGCCAGCAGGGACAGGGGAAACACCATATATTTT. Encoded protein: CASRDRGNTIYF.

This clone came up a few times. The gene calls are TRBV19 and TRBJ2-1; the D gene is possibly TRBD1 (7 bases). This CDR3 region has 18 residues. Trimming cost V 4 bases and J 12 bases, with 31 bases left between them. Germline V gene lookup returns CDR1 LNHDA and CDR2 SQIVND (reference sequence). The CDR3 sequence: CASSKAGQLVLSPRGQFF. CDR3 coding DNA: TGTGCCAGTAGTAAGGCGGGACAGCTAGTCTTAAGCCCTAGAGGGCAGTTCTTC.

Details on this clone: A junction end diverges from the germline sequence, so it may reflect a read error. The chain couples TRBV2 to TRBJ1-4; 7 bases are shared with TRBD1. CDR1 and CDR2 (germline): SNHLY, FYNNEI. The CDR3 totals 14 residues. The CDR3 nucleotides read TGTGCCAGCAATTGGGGACAGTCAAATGAAGAACTGTTTTTT. It specifies CASNWGQSNEELFF.

This clone was recorded a few times. This chain uses TRBV6-5 with TRBJ1-2; 7 bases align to TRBD1. The CDR3 runs to 13 residues. Germline CDR1 MNHEY, CDR2 SVGAGI. The J segment lost 2 bases and the V segment lost 6 bases, leaving 3 bases of the junction unmatched. The CDR3 DNA sequence: TGTGCCAGCAGCAGGACAGGAAACTATGGCTACACCTTC. Protein sequence: CASSRTGNYGYTF.

This rearrangement joins TRBV4-2 to TRBJ2-7, with TRBD1 matching over 7 bases. There are 16 residues in the CDR3. With 1 base clipped from V and 6 bases from J, the junction kept 12 bases outside the gene matches. Germline lookup yields CDR1 LGHNA and CDR2 YNFKEQ. CDR3 sequence: CASSQGYRDSESEQYF. CDR3 DNA: TGTGCCAGCAGCCAAGGGTATCGGGACAGTGAGTCCGAGCAGTACTTC.